This T cell receptor (beta chain) was recovered during a study of blood T cell repertoires in COVID-19 (dated by TCRdb to the early 2020s). Background on the whole study: Samples from collaborators originated in the United States, Italy and Spain and spanned both the acute and convalescent phases of COVID-19. Subjects who had been exposed to COVID-19, were actively infected with it, or had recovered from it provided the deeply sampled blood TCRbeta repertoires that made up the dataset. The material from the prospective study consisted of cDNA or gDNA derived from T cells, B-cell-depleted T cells, or PBMCs. A de-identified subject ID, COVID-19 status, age in years and sex were almost always included in the sample metadata. The repertoires were released in a freely available public database meant as a resource for research on the immune response to SARS-CoV-2. HLA class I and class II types, where available, came from metadata supplied by the sample provider rather than from assay-based typing. Samples were obtained from the ongoing ImmuneRACE study (first 160 participants) and from 1,254 subjects provided by 6 global collaborators. What the authors observed across the whole study: The amount of clinical and demographic metadata varied by source and participant and was provided uncurated.

A remark on this clone: Its antigen is still unknown. One base away there is no much larger clone; base qualities are not given.

In Seattle, one collaborating source enrolled patients while the infection was active and tracked those patients longitudinally over the course of disease. Collaborating institutions collected whole blood in K2EDTA tubes following their own protocols. Collaborator samples were shipped for TCRbeta analysis as frozen whole blood, isolated PBMCs, or DNA extracted from either sample type. TCRbeta CDR3 regions were amplified from genomic DNA using the immunoSEQ Assay, a bias-controlled multiplex PCR. The original methods were these. The number of nucleated cells in each sample was estimated from the amplification of reference gene primers within the assay. To quantify the absolute abundance of each unique TCRbeta CDR3 rearrangement, sequence reads were collapsed and filtered. Productive Simpson clonality was computed per sample as the square root of Simpson's diversity index over productive rearrangements. What TCRdb holds here is the immuneACCESS table cut down to in-frame rearrangements. Part of the clones is not present; checked against another copy, under half of the missing clones reflect an unresolved V gene, and the others are unexplained. V, J and clone size derive from that table, while D and trimming were established from the DNA sequence. Counted in this sample were approximately 210,000 clones; roughly four fifths of them appeared once. The biggest ten clones account for roughly 7.8% of the sample.

As encoded in the germline V gene, CDR1 is SGHRS while CDR2 is YFSETQ. The V and J ends are trimmed by 0 bases and 4 bases, leaving 7 bases between them. The CDR3 numbers 14 residues from cysteine through phenylalanine. The read is trimmed to its CDR3 DNA, 42 bases read in frame from base 1. The V and J genes are TRBV5-1 and TRBJ2-2, with no reliable assignment of the D segment. Sequenced sample: peripheral blood. The receptor was isolated from a woman older than 75 with COVID-19, enrolled during active disease. The CDR3 corresponds to CASSLAPGTGELFF. Read as DNA, the sequence is TGCGCCAGCAGCTTGGCCCCAGGCACCGGGGAGCTGTTTTTT.